Listed below are T cell receptor beta chains from one sample, sequenced in a study of vaccination and CD4 T cells after COVID-19. Antigen specificity for these receptors is unknown. Via MiXCR, TCRdb re-called the PCR reads, giving one row per CDR3 protein. Of 15,000 to 25,000 distinct CDR3 sequences in the sample, about two fifths were seen once. The sequencing sample was made of cultured CD4+ T cells from blood. These receptors were obtained from a human donor with COVID-19. Each CDR3 is given with its conserved first and last residue. The order of the fields is D gene, V gene, clone size, J gene, CDR3 DNA, CDR3 protein. A D gene is named only where the DNA matches it firmly. Rows may omit the clone size; those that give it use once, few, many or a size class.

d_gene: .
v_gene: TRBV7-2
abundance: .
j_gene: TRBJ1-6
CDR3nt: TGTGCCAGCAGCTTTTTGGGACGGTCCTCCTATAATTCACCCCTCCACTTT
CDR3aa: CASSFLGRSSYNSPLHF

d_gene: .
v_gene: TRBV10-3
abundance: .
j_gene: TRBJ2-2
CDR3nt: TGTGCCATCAGGCAGGAGGTCGGTCTCGGGGAGCTGTTTTTT
CDR3aa: CAIRQEVGLGELFF

d_gene: TRBD1
v_gene: TRBV15
abundance: .
j_gene: TRBJ2-7
CDR3nt: TGTGCCACCAGCAGGGGCACAGGGGGCCTCCACGAGCAGTACTTC
CDR3aa: CATSRGTGGLHEQYF

d_gene: TRBD1
v_gene: TRBV14
abundance: .
j_gene: TRBJ2-3
CDR3nt: TGTGCCAGCAGCCAGGACAGGGGGCTGACAGATACGCAGTATTTT
CDR3aa: CASSQDRGLTDTQYF

d_gene: .
v_gene: TRBV7-2
abundance: .
j_gene: TRBJ1-3
CDR3nt: TGTGCCAGCAGCCCGGGACGGAGCTCTGGAAACACCATATATTTT
CDR3aa: CASSPGRSSGNTIYF

d_gene: TRBD1
v_gene: TRBV10-3
abundance: .
j_gene: TRBJ1-4
CDR3nt: TGTGCCATCAGTGAAATGGACAGGGGCGATGAAAAACTGTTTTTT
CDR3aa: CAISEMDRGDEKLFF

d_gene: TRBD1
v_gene: TRBV6-1
abundance: .
j_gene: TRBJ2-6
CDR3nt: TGTGCCAGCAGTGGATACCGACAGGGGGCCTCTGGGGCCAACGTCCTGACTTTC
CDR3aa: CASSGYRQGASGANVLTF

d_gene: .
v_gene: TRBV14
abundance: .
j_gene: TRBJ2-5
CDR3nt: TGTGCCAGCAGCCAAGGAGCCCGTACTGTATGGCCGACCCAGTACTTC
CDR3aa: CASSQGARTVWPTQYF

d_gene: TRBD1
v_gene: TRBV7-9
abundance: .
j_gene: TRBJ1-3
CDR3nt: TGTGCCAGCAGCCTTGGACAGGACAACACCATATATTTT
CDR3aa: CASSLGQDNTIYF

d_gene: TRBD1
v_gene: TRBV20-1
abundance: medium-sized
j_gene: TRBJ1-3
CDR3nt: TGCAGTGCGCAAGACAGGGCCCCTGGAAACACCATATATTTT
CDR3aa: CSAQDRAPGNTIYF

d_gene: .
v_gene: TRBV6-5
abundance: .
j_gene: TRBJ2-7
CDR3nt: TGTGCCAGCAGTTCTTTCGTCTCAGCCTACGAGCAGTACTTC
CDR3aa: CASSSFVSAYEQYF